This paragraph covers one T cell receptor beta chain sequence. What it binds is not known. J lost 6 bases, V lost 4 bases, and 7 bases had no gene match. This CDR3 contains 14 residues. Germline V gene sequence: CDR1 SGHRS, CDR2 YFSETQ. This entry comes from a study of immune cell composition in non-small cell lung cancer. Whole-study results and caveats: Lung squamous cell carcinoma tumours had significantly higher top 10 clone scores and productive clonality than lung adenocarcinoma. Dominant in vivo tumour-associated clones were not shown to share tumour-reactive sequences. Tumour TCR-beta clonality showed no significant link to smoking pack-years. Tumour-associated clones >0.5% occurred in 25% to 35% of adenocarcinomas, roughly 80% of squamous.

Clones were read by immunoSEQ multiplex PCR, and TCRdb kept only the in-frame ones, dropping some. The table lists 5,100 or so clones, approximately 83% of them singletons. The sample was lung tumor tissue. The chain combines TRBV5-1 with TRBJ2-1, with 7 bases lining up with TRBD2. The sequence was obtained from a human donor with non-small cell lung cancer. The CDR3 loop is CASSRAGDPNEQFF. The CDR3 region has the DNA TGCGCCAGCAGCAGGGCGGGAGACCCCAATGAGCAGTTCTTC.